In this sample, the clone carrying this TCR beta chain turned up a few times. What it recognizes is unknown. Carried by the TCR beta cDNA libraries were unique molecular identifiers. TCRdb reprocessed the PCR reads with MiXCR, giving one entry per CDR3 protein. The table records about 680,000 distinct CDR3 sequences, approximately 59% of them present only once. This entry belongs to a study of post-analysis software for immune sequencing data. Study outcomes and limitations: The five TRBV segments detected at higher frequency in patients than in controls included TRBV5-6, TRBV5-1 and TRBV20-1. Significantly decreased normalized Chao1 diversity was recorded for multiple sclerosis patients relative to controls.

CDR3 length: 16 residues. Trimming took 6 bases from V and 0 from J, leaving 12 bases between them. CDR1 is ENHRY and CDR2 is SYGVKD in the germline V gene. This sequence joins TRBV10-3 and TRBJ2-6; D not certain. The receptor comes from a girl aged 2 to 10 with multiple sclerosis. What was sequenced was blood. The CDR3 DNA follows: TGTGCCATCAGAGAGGCTGCGAACTCTGGGGCCAACGTCCTGACTTTC. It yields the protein CAIREAANSGANVLTF.